This T cell receptor (beta chain) stems from a study of chemoradiotherapy in HPV16-positive cancers. Study-level information: Functional T-cell assays on a couple of HPV16-positive patients' cells defined candidate HPV-specific clones and common TCR motifs. Study results and caveats: Functional assays defining HPV-specific T cells used only a couple of HPV16-positive patients.

Samples were taken several times over chemoradiotherapy. Repertoires were generated with immunoSEQ multiplex PCR, while TCRdb's copy carries only in-frame clones and drops some. Altogether 14,000 or so clones are present, over 70% being singletons, with the ten largest covering around 1.2%. This clone came up a few times. Its antigen is unidentified. This material was acquired from a patient who underwent chemoradiotherapy. This TCR was recovered from a human donor with HPV-associated anogenital cancer.

The CDR3 sequence: CACRASDNEKLFF. CDR3 sequence (DNA): TGTGCCTGCCGGGCTAGTGATAATGAAAAACTGTTTTTT. The V and J genes are TRBV30 and TRBJ1-4; D is undetermined. The germline V and J ends were trimmed by 6 bases and 4 bases, with 12 bases remaining between them. The CDR3 loop spans 13 amino acids. Germline CDR1 is GTSNPN and CDR2 is SVGIG (reference sequence).